The rows below give T cell receptor beta chains drawn from one sample of a study of CD8 T cells in Susac syndrome. MiXCR, run by TCRdb on the immunoSEQ multiplex PCR reads, gives a single entry per CDR3 protein. The table lists approximately 120,000 distinct CDR3 sequences, approximately 95% of them singletons. The material sequenced was CD8+ T cells from PBMCs. All receptors derive from a human donor with multiple sclerosis. The CDR3 runs from the conserved cysteine through the conserved F or W. A D gene is named only where the DNA matches it firmly. Rows may omit the clone size; those that give it use once, few, many or a size class.

size,J,V,D,DNA,CDR3
-,TRBJ1-5,TRBV12-3/TRBV12-4,-,TGTGCCAGCACCTTACAGGGCCAACAGCCCCAGCATTTT,CASTLQGQQPQHF
-,TRBJ2-1,TRBV20-1,TRBD2,TGCAGTGAGGGCAGCGGGGGGCACAATGAGCAGTTCTTC,CSEGSGGHNEQFF
-,TRBJ2-6,TRBV12-3/TRBV12-4,-,TGTGCCAGCAGTGAACTCTCTGGGGCCAACGTCCTGACTTTC,CASSELSGANVLTF
-,TRBJ2-2,TRBV7-9,-,TGTGCCAGCAGCTTAGCCCATGGAAACACCGGGGAGCTGTTTTTT,CASSLAHGNTGELFF
-,TRBJ2-7,TRBV4-1,-,TGCGCCAGCAGCCAAGATCAGGGACCGATCTCCTACGAGCAGTACTTC,CASSQDQGPISYEQYF
-,TRBJ2-7,TRBV28,-,TGTGCCAGCACCCCAGGGGATCCCCACGAGCAGTACTTC,CASTPGDPHEQYF
-,TRBJ2-7,TRBV12-5,-,TGTGCTAGTGGTTCGGACCCGCCCCCCAACGAGCAGTACTTC,CASGSDPPPNEQYF
-,TRBJ2-6,TRBV7-6,TRBD1,TGTGCCAGCAGCTTCACAGGGGCTGGGGCCAACGTCCTGACTTTC,CASSFTGAGANVLTF
-,TRBJ1-5,TRBV12-3/TRBV12-4,TRBD1,TGTGCCAGCAGCGTTAGATCGGACAGGGGGAGGCCCCAGCATTTT,CASSVRSDRGRPQHF
-,TRBJ1-2,TRBV28,-,TGTGCCAGCAGTCCCCGGGAGGCTAACTATGGCTACACCTTC,CASSPREANYGYTF
-,TRBJ2-3,TRBV18,-,TGTGCCAGCTCACCACCCGGGCAGCCTAGCACAGATACGCAGTATTTT,CASSPPGQPSTDTQYF
-,TRBJ2-7,TRBV20-1,-,TGCAGTGCCCTTCCCCGCGGGGAATCCTACGAGCAGTACTTC,CSALPRGESYEQYF
once,TRBJ1-5,TRBV6-5,-,TGTGCCAGCAGTCAGGGCGGCGGTCAGCCCCAGCATTTT,CASSQGGGQPQHF
-,TRBJ1-5,TRBV28,-,TGTGCCAGCAGTTCCCGGCCGGGTTTCAATCAGCCCCAGCATTTT,CASSSRPGFNQPQHF
-,TRBJ2-3,TRBV12-5,TRBD2,TGTGCTAGTGGTGGACTAGCGGGGATCACAGATACGCAGTATTTT,CASGGLAGITDTQYF
-,TRBJ2-7,TRBV12-3/TRBV12-4,-,TGTGCCAGCAGTTTAGAGGGAACCTCCTACGAGCAGTACTTC,CASSLEGTSYEQYF
-,TRBJ2-1,TRBV20-1,-,TGCAGTGCTAGAGATTTTAGCTCCTACAATGAGCAGTTCTTC,CSARDFSSYNEQFF
-,TRBJ2-1,TRBV15,-,TGTGCCACCAGGGACCGGGACCGGGGTTACAATGAGCAGTTCTTC,CATRDRDRGYNEQFF
-,TRBJ1-2,TRBV30,-,TGTGCCCGATCTCCCGGGGTGAGTCACTATGGCTACCCCTTC,CARSPGVSHYGYPF
-,TRBJ2-3,TRBV10-2,TRBD2,TGCGCCAGCAGCGATCTAGCGGGGGGGTACACAGATACGCAGTATTTT,CASSDLAGGYTDTQYF
-,TRBJ2-3,TRBV19,TRBD2,TGTGCCAGTAGTATTGCTAGCGGGAGGGCCACAGATACGCAGTATTTT,CASSIASGRATDTQYF
-,TRBJ1-1,TRBV13,TRBD1,TGTGCCAGCAGCTTAGGACAGGGGCTGAACACTGAAGCTTTCTTT,CASSLGQGLNTEAFF
-,TRBJ1-2,TRBV5-1,-,TGCGCCAGCAGCTCCCGGGACGCCGGTCATGGCTACACCTTC,CASSSRDAGHGYTF
-,TRBJ2-7,TRBV4-2,TRBD2,TGTGCCAGCAGCCCCCTCGGAGTGGCGGGGGTACGAGGGGAGCAGTACTTC,CASSPLGVAGVRGEQYF
-,TRBJ2-7,TRBV15,-,TGTGCCACCAGCAGGGGGGTAGTCTCGGAACCCTACGAGCAGTACTTC,CATSRGVVSEPYEQYF
-,TRBJ2-2,TRBV20-1,-,TGCAGTGCTAGGTCTGGGTGGGCCGGGGAGCTGTTTTTT,CSARSGWAGELFF
-,TRBJ2-5,TRBV7-2,-,TGTGCCAGCAGCTTAGTTGGGACCCTGGGGAAAACCCAGTACTTC,CASSLVGTLGKTQYF
-,TRBJ2-7,TRBV2,-,TGTGCCAGCAGTGAAACCTGGACAGGGACTACCTACGAGCAGTACTTC,CASSETWTGTTYEQYF
-,TRBJ1-1,TRBV12-3/TRBV12-4,-,TGTGCCAGCAGTTTAAACCCAACTGAAGCTTTCTTT,CASSLNPTEAFF
-,TRBJ2-2,TRBV24-1,TRBD1,TGTGCCACCAGTGATTTGGGGACAGAAACGAACACCGGGGAGCTGTTTTTT,CATSDLGTETNTGELFF
-,TRBJ2-2,TRBV27,TRBD1,TGTGCCAGCAGTTTAAACAGGGGGAACGGGGAGCTGTTTTTT,CASSLNRGNGELFF
-,TRBJ2-7,TRBV14,-,TGTGCCAGCAGCCAAACGGTTTCCTACGAGCAGTACTTC,CASSQTVSYEQYF
-,TRBJ2-7,TRBV29-1,TRBD1,TGCAGCGTTGAAGGACAGGGAATAGGCGAGCAGTACTTC,CSVEGQGIGEQYF
-,TRBJ2-7,TRBV6-2/TRBV6-3,-,TGTGCCAGCAGGGACAACAGGGAGGTCTACGAGCAGTACTTC,CASRDNREVYEQYF
-,TRBJ2-1,TRBV3-1,TRBD1,TGTGCCAGCAGCCAAGGCAGGGGGTACTACAATGAGCAGTTCTTC,CASSQGRGYYNEQFF
-,TRBJ1-5,TRBV6-6,-,TGTGCCAGCAGTTACTCGTCGGTTCAGCCCCAGCATTTT,CASSYSSVQPQHF
-,TRBJ2-7,TRBV28,-,TGTGCCAGCAGCGCGGGACGGTACTCCTACGAGCAGTACTTC,CASSAGRYSYEQYF
few,TRBJ2-4,TRBV19,-,TGTGCCAGTAGTATACAGGGGAAAAACATTCAGTACTTC,CASSIQGKNIQYF
-,TRBJ1-1,TRBV15,-,TGTGCCACCGGGACTTCAACCCTCGAAGCTTTCTTT,CATGTSTLEAFF
-,TRBJ2-1,TRBV13,TRBD1,TGTGCCAGCAGCGGGAAGAGGGGACAGGACTCCAATGAGCAGTTCTTC,CASSGKRGQDSNEQFF
-,TRBJ1-1,TRBV5-1,TRBD1,TGCGCCAGCAGCCCGAACCCAGGGGGAATGAACACTGAAGCTTTCTTT,CASSPNPGGMNTEAFF
-,TRBJ2-1,TRBV7-9,-,TGTGCCAGCAGCCCGAGTGTCGGGGGCCATGAGCAGTTCTTC,CASSPSVGGHEQFF
-,TRBJ1-2,TRBV27,-,TGTGCCAGCAGTTCCGGGCCCTATGGCTACACCTTC,CASSSGPYGYTF
-,TRBJ2-1,TRBV20-1,TRBD2,TGCAGTGCTAGACGAAGGACTAGCGGGGGGTACAATGAGCAGTTCTTC,CSARRRTSGGYNEQFF
once,TRBJ2-3,TRBV7-9,-,TGTGCCAGCAGCTTATGGCGGGCGCCACCCACCTCTACGCAGTATTTT,CASSLWRAPPTSTQYF
-,TRBJ2-2,TRBV7-8,-,TGTGCCAGCAGCCGCTACCCGGGCCACGCGAACACCGGGGAGCTGTTTTTT,CASSRYPGHANTGELFF
once,TRBJ2-5,TRBV12-3/TRBV12-4,-,TGTGCCAGCAGTCGGACAGCCGGGGGGGAGACCCAGTACTTC,CASSRTAGGETQYF
-,TRBJ1-5,TRBV27,-,TGTGCCAGCAGTCCCTTCTTAGGGCCACAGCCCCAGCATTTT,CASSPFLGPQPQHF
-,TRBJ2-2,TRBV5-1,-,TGCGCCAGCAGCTTCGAAGTAGTGAACACCGGGGAGCTGTTTTTT,CASSFEVVNTGELFF
-,TRBJ2-5,TRBV7-9,-,TGTGCCAGCAGCCCCTGGGGCTCTCAAGAGACCCAGTACTTC,CASSPWGSQETQYF